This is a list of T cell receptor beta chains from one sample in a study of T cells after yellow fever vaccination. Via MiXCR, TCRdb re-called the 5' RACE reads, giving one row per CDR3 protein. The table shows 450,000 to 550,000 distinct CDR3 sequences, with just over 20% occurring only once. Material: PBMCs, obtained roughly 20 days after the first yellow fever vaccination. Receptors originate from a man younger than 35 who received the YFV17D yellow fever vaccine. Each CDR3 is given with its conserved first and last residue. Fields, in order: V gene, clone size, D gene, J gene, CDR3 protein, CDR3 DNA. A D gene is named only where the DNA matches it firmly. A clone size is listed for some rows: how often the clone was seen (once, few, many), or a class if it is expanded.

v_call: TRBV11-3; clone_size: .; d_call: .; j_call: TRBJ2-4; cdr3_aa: CASSNSWQQNIQYF; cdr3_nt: TGTGCCAGCAGCAACTCCTGGCAGCAAAACATTCAGTACTTC
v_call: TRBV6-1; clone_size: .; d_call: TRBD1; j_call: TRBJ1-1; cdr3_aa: CASSQIWTGNTEAFF; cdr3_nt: TGTGCCAGCAGCCAAATCTGGACAGGGAACACTGAAGCTTTCTTT
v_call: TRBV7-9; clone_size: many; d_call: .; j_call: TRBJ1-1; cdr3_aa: CASSLDRTGNTEAFF; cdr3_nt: TGTGCCAGCAGCTTAGATCGAACGGGGAACACTGAAGCTTTCTTT
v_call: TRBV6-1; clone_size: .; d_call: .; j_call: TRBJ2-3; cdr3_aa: CASSPKAYPTDTQYF; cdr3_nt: TGTGCCAGCAGTCCTAAAGCGTATCCCACAGATACGCAGTATTTT
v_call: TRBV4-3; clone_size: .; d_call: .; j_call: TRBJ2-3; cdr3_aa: CASSRGTSYTDTQYF; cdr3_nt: TGCGCCAGCAGCCGCGGGACCAGTTACACAGATACGCAGTATTTT
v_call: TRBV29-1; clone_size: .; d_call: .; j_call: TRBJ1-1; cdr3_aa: CSVGAAMNTEAFF; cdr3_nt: TGCAGCGTTGGTGCAGCCATGAACACTGAAGCTTTCTTT
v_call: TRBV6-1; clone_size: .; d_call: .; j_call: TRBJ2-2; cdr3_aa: CASRRVRTGNTGELFF; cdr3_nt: TGTGCCAGCAGGAGGGTCCGTACAGGCAACACCGGGGAGCTGTTTTTT
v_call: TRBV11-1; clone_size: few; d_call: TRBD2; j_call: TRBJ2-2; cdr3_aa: CASSSAGRGLAETGELFF; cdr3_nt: TGTGCCAGCAGCTCGGCCGGTAGGGGACTAGCGGAGACCGGGGAGCTGTTTTTT
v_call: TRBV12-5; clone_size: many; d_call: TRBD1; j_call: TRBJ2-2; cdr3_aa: CASALLDRAAGELFF; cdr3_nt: TGTGCTAGTGCCCTCCTGGACAGGGCAGCCGGGGAGCTGTTTTTT
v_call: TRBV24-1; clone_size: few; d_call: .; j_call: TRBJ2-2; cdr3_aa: CATSAGRANTGELFF; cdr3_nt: TGTGCCACCAGTGCCGGCAGGGCGAACACCGGGGAGCTGTTTTTT
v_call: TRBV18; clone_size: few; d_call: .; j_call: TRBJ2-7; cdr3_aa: CASSHPTESYEQYF; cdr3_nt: TGTGCCAGCTCACACCCAACAGAATCCTACGAGCAGTACTTC
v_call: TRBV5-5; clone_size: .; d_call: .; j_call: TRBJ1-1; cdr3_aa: CASTGRPGTEAFF; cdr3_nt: TGTGCCAGTACCGGACGGCCGGGCACTGAAGCTTTCTTT
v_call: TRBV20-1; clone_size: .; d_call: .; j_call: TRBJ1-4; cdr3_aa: CSAVWGSSNEKLFF; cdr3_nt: TGCAGTGCTGTGTGGGGTAGCTCTAATGAAAAACTGTTTTTT
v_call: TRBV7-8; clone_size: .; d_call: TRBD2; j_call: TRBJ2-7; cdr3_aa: CASSLLGGGGEEQYF; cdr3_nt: TGTGCCAGCAGCCTCCTGGGGGGGGGAGGTGAGGAGCAGTACTTC
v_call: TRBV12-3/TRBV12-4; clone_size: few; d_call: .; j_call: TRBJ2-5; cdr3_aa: CASSLQGSPGGTQYF; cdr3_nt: TGTGCCAGCAGCCTACAGGGGTCCCCGGGGGGGACCCAGTACTTC
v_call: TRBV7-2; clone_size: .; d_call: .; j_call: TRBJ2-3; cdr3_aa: CASSSTNADTQYF; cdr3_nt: TGTGCCAGCAGCTCCACAAACGCAGATACGCAGTATTTT
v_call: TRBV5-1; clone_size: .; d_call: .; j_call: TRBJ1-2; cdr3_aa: CASSLVGGDGYTF; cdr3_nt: TGCGCCAGCAGCTTGGTTGGAGGGGATGGCTACACCTTC
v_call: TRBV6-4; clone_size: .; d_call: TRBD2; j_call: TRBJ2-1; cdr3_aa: CASSGSLSGGYNEQFF; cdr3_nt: TGTGCCAGCAGTGGTTCCTTGAGCGGGGGATACAATGAGCAGTTCTTC
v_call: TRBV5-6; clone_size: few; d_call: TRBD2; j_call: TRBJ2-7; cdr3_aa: CASSWGGTTKDEQYF; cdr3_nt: TGTGCCAGCAGCTGGGGGGGGACTACCAAGGACGAGCAGTACTTC
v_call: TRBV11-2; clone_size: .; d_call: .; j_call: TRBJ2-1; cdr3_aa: CASSSAYNEQFF; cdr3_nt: TGTGCCAGCAGCTCAGCATACAATGAGCAGTTCTTC
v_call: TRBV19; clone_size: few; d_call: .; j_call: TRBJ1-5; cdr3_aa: CASSIGSTNQPQHF; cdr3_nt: TGTGCCAGTAGTATTGGCAGTACCAATCAGCCCCAGCATTTT
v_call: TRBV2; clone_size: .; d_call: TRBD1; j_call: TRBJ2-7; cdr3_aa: CASSEDRGSSVFEQYF; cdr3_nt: TGTGCCAGCAGTGAAGACAGGGGGAGTTCTGTCTTCGAGCAGTACTTC
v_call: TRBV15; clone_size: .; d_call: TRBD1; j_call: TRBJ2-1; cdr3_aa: CATSKRTGGYNEQFF; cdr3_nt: TGTGCCACCAGCAAGCGGACAGGGGGCTACAATGAGCAGTTCTTC
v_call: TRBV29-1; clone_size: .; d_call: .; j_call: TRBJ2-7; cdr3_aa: CSVGLGRYSYEQYF; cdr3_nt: TGCAGCGTTGGATTGGGACGGTACTCCTACGAGCAGTACTTC
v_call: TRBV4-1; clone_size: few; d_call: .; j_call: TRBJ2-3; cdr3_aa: CASSLVRGAQDTQYF; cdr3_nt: TGCGCCAGCAGCCTCGTTCGGGGTGCCCAAGATACGCAGTATTTT
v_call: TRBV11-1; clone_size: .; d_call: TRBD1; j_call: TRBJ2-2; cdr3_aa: CASSWGTGTGELFF; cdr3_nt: TGTGCCAGCAGCTGGGGGACAGGCACCGGGGAGCTGTTTTTT
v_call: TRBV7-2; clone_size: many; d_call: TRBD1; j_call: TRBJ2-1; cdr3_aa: CASSPDRGSYNEQFF; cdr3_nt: TGTGCCAGCAGCCCAGACAGGGGATCCTACAATGAGCAGTTCTTC
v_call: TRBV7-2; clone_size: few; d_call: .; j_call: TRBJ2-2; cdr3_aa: CASSPGLTGRGGELFF; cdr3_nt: TGTGCCAGCAGCCCCGGACTCACGGGGCGTGGCGGGGAGCTGTTTTTT
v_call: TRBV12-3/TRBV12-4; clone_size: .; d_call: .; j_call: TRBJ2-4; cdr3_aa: CASSLRNLAKNIQYF; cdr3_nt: TGTGCCAGCAGCCTCAGGAACCTAGCCAAAAACATTCAGTACTTC
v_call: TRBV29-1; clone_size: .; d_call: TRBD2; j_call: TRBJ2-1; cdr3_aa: CSGLAGENNEQFF; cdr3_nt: TGCAGCGGACTAGCGGGCGAAAACAATGAGCAGTTCTTC
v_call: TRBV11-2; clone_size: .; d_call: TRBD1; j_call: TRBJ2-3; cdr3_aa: CASSSTRQGFPFTQYF; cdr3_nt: TGTGCCAGCAGCTCCACCCGACAGGGCTTCCCTTTTACGCAGTATTTT
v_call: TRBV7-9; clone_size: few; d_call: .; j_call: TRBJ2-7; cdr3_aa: CASSSVTYEQYF; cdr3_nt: TGTGCCAGCAGCTCTGTTACCTACGAGCAGTACTTC
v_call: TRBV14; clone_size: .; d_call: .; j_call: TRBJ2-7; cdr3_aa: CASSHGITYEQYF; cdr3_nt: TGTGCCAGCAGCCATGGAATAACCTACGAGCAGTACTTC
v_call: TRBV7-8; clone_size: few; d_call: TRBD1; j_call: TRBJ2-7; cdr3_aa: CASRRRTGKRHEQYF; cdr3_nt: TGTGCCAGCAGACGACGGACAGGGAAGAGGCACGAGCAGTACTTC
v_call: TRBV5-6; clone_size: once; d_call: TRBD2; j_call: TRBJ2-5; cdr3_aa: CASRSIAGTTKETQYF; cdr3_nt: TGTGCCAGCAGGTCAATAGCGGGGACTACTAAAGAGACCCAGTACTTC
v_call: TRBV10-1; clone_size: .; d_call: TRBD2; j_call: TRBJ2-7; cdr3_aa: CASSLAGGNEQYF; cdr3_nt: TGCGCCAGCAGCCTAGCGGGGGGGAACGAGCAGTACTTC
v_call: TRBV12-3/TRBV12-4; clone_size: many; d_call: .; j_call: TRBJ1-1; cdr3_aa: CASSFLPGTGTEAFF; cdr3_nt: TGTGCCAGCAGTTTTCTACCGGGCACGGGCACTGAAGCTTTCTTT
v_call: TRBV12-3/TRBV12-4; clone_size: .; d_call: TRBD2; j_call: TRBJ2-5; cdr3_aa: CASSFTAGVQETQYF; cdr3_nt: TGTGCCAGCAGTTTCACAGCGGGGGTCCAAGAGACCCAGTACTTC
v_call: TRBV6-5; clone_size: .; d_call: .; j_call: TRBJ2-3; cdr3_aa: CASSYSLVSDTQYF; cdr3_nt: TGTGCCAGCAGTTACTCGTTAGTTTCGGATACGCAGTATTTT
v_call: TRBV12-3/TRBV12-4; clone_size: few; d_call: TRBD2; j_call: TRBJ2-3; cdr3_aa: CASSLVLAGAWDTQYF; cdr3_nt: TGTGCCAGCAGTTTAGTCCTAGCGGGGGCCTGGGATACGCAGTATTTT
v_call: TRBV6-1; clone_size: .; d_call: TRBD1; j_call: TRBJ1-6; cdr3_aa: CASSQDRGGSPLHF; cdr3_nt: TGTGCCAGCAGCCAGGACAGGGGCGGTTCACCCCTCCACTTT
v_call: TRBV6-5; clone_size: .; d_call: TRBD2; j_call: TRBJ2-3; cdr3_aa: CASRYAGSGGPLTDTQYF; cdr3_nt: TGTGCCAGCAGATACGCTGGTAGCGGGGGCCCCCTCACAGATACGCAGTATTTT
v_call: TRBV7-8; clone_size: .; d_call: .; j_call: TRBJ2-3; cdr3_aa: CASRNRSSTDTQYF; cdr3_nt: TGTGCCAGCAGGAACAGATCTAGCACAGATACGCAGTATTTT
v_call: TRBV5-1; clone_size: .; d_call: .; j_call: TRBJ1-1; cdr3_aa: CASSLGGITEAFF; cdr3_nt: TGCGCCAGCAGCCTTGGGGGGATCACTGAAGCTTTCTTT
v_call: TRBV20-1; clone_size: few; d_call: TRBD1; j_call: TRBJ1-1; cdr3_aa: CSARSGGGIGEAFF; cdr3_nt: TGCAGTGCTAGGAGTGGAGGGGGCATCGGTGAAGCTTTCTTT
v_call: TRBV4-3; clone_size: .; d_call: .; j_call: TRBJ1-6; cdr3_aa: CASSQVVGQDNSPLHF; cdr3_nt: TGCGCCAGCAGCCAAGTTGTCGGGCAGGATAATTCACCCCTCCACTTT
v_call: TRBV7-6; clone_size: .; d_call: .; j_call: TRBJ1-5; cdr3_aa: CASSLEGGAVNQPQHF; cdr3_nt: TGTGCCAGCAGCTTAGAGGGGGGGGCAGTCAATCAGCCCCAGCATTTT
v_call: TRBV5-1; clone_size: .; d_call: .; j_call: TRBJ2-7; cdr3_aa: CASSLTGFPYEQYF; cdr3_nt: TGCGCCAGCAGCTTAACAGGGTTCCCCTACGAGCAGTACTTC
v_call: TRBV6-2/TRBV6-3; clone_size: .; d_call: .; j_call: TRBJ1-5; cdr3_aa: CASSHDREVENQPQHF; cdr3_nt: TGTGCCAGCAGTCACGACCGCGAAGTAGAGAATCAGCCCCAGCATTTT
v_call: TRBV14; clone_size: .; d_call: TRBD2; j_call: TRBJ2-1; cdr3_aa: CASSQGPGLAVAYDEQFF; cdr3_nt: TGTGCCAGCAGCCAAGGGCCGGGACTAGCGGTGGCCTACGATGAGCAGTTCTTC
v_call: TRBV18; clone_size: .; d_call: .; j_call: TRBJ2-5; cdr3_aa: CASSPPGRRARETQYF; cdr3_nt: TGTGCCAGCTCACCACCGGGACGGAGGGCTCGGGAGACCCAGTACTTC
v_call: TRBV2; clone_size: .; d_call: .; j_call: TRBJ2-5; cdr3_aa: CASSGGQWETQYF; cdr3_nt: TGTGCCAGCAGTGGGGGGCAATGGGAGACCCAGTACTTC
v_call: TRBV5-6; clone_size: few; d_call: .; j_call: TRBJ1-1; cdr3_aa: CASSLEGGGWTEAFF; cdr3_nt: TGTGCCAGCAGCTTGGAAGGGGGTGGATGGACTGAAGCTTTCTTT
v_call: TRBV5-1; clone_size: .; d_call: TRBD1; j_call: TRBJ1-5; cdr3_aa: CASNVWDRVLRPQHF; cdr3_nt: TGCGCCAGCAACGTTTGGGACAGGGTTTTACGTCCCCAGCATTTT
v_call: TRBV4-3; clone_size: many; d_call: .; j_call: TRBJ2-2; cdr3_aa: CASSPSPGLGTGELFF; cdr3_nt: TGCGCCAGCAGCCCCTCCCCCGGGCTCGGCACCGGGGAGCTGTTTTTT
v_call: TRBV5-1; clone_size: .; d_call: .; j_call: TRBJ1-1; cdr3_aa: CASRHPKDSMNTEAFF; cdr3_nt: TGCGCCAGCAGACATCCAAAAGACAGTATGAACACTGAAGCTTTCTTT
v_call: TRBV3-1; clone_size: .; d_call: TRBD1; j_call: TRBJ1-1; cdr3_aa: CASSQRGTGEAFF; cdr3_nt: TGTGCCAGCAGCCAAAGAGGGACAGGGGAGGCTTTCTTT